A selection of T cell receptor beta chains follows, all from one sample in a study of cytomegalovirus exposure and HLA in healthy donors. This table comes from immunoSEQ multiplex PCR, and its TCRdb copy is limited to in-frame clones, with some not included. Found here are about 170,000 clones, over 70% of them singletons; the top ten hold about 1.2%. The specimen was PBMCs. The source is a boy aged 2 to 10 in good health and CMV-seronegative. The CDR3 runs from the conserved cysteine through the conserved F or W.

>TRBJ1-2|TRBV6-6
CASGTGSGYGYTF
>TRBJ2-3|TRBV7-6
CASSSSTDTQYF
>TRBJ2-2|TRBV7-9
CASSLYASGGELFF
>TRBJ2-1|TRBV5-6
CASSTPGLAGVGFYNEQFF
>TRBJ2-2|TRBV7-9
CASSPTSGRAFGELFF
>TRBJ2-6|TRBV9
CASSVEQGGGSGANVLTF
>TRBJ1-1|TRBV19
CASSISLLIGDTEAFF
>TRBJ2-1|TRBV27
CASSPVGLANYNEQFF
>TRBJ2-3|TRBV5-1
CASRLPGQGADTQYF
>TRBJ2-1|TRBV19
CASSSDRGRAYNEQFF
>TRBJ1-2|TRBV19
CASSWDRFYGYTF
>TRBJ2-5|TRBV6-1
CASSEWAIQETQYF
>TRBJ1-1|TRBV27
CASRPEGRGKAEAFF
>TRBJ1-6|TRBV19
CASSTSRDSSYNSPLHF
>TRBJ2-5|TRBV2
CASRGTSGQETQYF
>TRBJ1-2|TRBV29-1
CSVDQRSNYGYTF
>TRBJ1-2|TRBV5-5
CASSLALGTGITYGYTF
>TRBJ2-5|TRBV27
CASSRSVAGETQYF
>TRBJ2-1|TRBV19
CASSPFWTREQFF
>TRBJ2-3|TRBV6-5
CASSSGLAGLDTQYF
>TRBJ2-1|TRBV7-2
CASSLVGRGNEQFF
>TRBJ2-1|TRBV29-1
CSDAGGYEQFF
>TRBJ2-7|TRBV13
CASSLTGGVDEQYF
>TRBJ1-3|TRBV5-1
CASSLGPGASGNTIYF
>TRBJ1-1|TRBV7-8
CASSLDRGNREAFF
>TRBJ2-1|TRBV28
CASGLGKGFF
>TRBJ2-7|TRBV27
CASGETTYEQYF
>TRBJ2-2|TRBV5-1
CASSWTGGVFTGELFF
>TRBJ2-1|TRBV9
CASSVAGGGGNEQFF
>TRBJ1-1|TRBV6-5
CASSYWGQDEAFF
>TRBJ1-1|TRBV21-1
CASSKEEGPLVPEAFF
>TRBJ2-7|TRBV6-5
CASQLATLSYEQYF
>TRBJ2-6|TRBV7-9
CASSWQGAGANVLTF
>TRBJ2-7|TRBV2
CASSPRYEQYF
>TRBJ2-4|TRBV5-4
CASSSGQGLGNIQYF
>TRBJ2-2|TRBV19
CASSIASGRWNTGELFF
>TRBJ1-5|TRBV2
CASSAGQVNGQPQHF
>TRBJ1-5|TRBV7-2
CASSPRDRGEQPQHF
>TRBJ2-3|TRBV5-8
CASSFNGGAFRGTDTQYF
>TRBJ2-3|TRBV6-5
CASSGGGADTQYF
>TRBJ1-4|TRBV6-1
CASSDYRVGVREKLFF
>TRBJ1-3|TRBV11-2
CASSWGQGWSNTIYF
>TRBJ1-5|TRBV6-6
CASSELGLLDQPQHF
>TRBJ2-1|TRBV12-5
CASGLWQFQNEQFF
>TRBJ2-3|TRBV10-3
CAISEAGTDTQYF
>TRBJ2-1|TRBV15
CATSRADFSYNEQFF
>TRBJ2-7|TRBV5-1
CASSLRYRDEQYF
>TRBJ2-7|TRBV6-5
CASSSPGLAGPYEQYF
>TRBJ2-7|TRBV15
CATSRDLSGGLIEQYF
>TRBJ2-1|TRBV7-8
CASSLDLTDRFF
>TRBJ2-3|TRBV7-2
CASSLEGALDTQYF
>TRBJ2-7|TRBV6-1
CASSDFPRAYEQYF
>TRBJ2-1|TRBV2
CASSPNSGRAYNEQFF
>TRBJ1-2|TRBV27
CASSSRQGANNLRGYTF
>TRBJ1-2|TRBV15
CATSREQGIYGYTF
>TRBJ2-6|TRBV5-6
CASSLLNSGLSGANVLTF
>TRBJ1-1|TRBV4-3
CASSQDRDRGPEAFF
>TRBJ2-6|TRBV9
CASSVDAGGSSGANVLTF
>TRBJ2-7|TRBV4-1
CASSQVETSSSPSYEQYF